This entry is about one TCR beta chain. Trimming took 3 bases from V and 9 from J, leaving 15 bases between them. This CDR3 is 15 amino acids long. Germline V CDR1 and CDR2: KGHSH, LQKENI. The data were obtained in a study of preoperative IRX-2 immunotherapy in early breast cancer. Regarding treatment: preoperative locoregional IRX-2 cytokine immunotherapy. Sequencing used immunoSEQ multiplex PCR; TCRdb keeps in-frame clones, though not all of them. The sample includes about 19,000 clones, around 81% of them seen just once. The J gene is TRBJ1-6, the V gene TRBV18, with D unresolved. This receptor was identified in a human donor with breast cancer. The sample consisted of lymph node tissue, taken after IRX-2 immunotherapy. CDR3 sequence (DNA): TGTGCCAGCTCACCGGCCGGGCAGATTGGTTCACCCCTCCACTTT. Translating gives CASSPAGQIGSPLHF.